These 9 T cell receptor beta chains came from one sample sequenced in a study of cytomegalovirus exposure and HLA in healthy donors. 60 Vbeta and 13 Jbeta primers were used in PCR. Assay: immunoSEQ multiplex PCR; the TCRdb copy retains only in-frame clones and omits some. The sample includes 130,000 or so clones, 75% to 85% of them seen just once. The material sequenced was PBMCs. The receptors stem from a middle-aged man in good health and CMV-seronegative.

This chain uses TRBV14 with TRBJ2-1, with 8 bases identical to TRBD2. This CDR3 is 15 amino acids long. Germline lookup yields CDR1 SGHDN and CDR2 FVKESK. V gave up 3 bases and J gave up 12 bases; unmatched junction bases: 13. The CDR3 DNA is TGTGCCAGCAGCCAGCCGGGACTAGTAGGTTCGGGGCAGTTCTTC. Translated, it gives CASSQPGLVGSGQFF.

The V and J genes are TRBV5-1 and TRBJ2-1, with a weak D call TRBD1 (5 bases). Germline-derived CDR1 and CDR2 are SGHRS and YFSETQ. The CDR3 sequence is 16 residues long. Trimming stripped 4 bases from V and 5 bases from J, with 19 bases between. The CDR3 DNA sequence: TGCGCCAGCAGCCCGGGTAACAGGCAAAAAAACAATGAGCAGTTCTTC. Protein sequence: CASSPGNRQKNNEQFF.

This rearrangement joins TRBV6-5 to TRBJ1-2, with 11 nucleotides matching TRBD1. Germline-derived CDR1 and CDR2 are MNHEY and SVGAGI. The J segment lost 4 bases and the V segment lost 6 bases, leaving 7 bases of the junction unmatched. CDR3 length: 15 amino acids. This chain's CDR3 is CASSSGTGGFYGYTF. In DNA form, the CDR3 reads TGTGCCAGCAGCTCCGGGACAGGGGGATTCTATGGCTACACCTTC.

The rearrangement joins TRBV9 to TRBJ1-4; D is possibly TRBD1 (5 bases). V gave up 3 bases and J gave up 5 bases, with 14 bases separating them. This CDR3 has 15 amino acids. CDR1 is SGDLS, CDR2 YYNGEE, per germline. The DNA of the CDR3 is TGTGCCAGCAGCGCCGCAGGGCTTCCGAATGAAAAACTGTTTTTT. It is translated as CASSAAGLPNEKLFF. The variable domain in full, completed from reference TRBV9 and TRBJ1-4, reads DSGVTQTPKHLITATGQRVTLRCSPRSGDLSVYWYQQSLDQGLQFLIQYYNGEERAKGNILERFSAQQFPDLHSELNLSSLELGDSALYFCASSAAGLPNEKLFFGSGTQLSVL.

CDR3 nucleotide sequence: TGTGCCAGCAGCAGGGACAGTGGCTACACCTTC. Protein sequence: CASSRDSGYTF. The rearrangement links TRBV28 to TRBJ1-2, with 7 bases aligning to TRBD1. CDR3 length equals 11 residues. J was trimmed by 7 bases and V by 6 bases; bases with no gene match: 2. Per germline, CDR1 MDHEN and CDR2 SYDVKM.

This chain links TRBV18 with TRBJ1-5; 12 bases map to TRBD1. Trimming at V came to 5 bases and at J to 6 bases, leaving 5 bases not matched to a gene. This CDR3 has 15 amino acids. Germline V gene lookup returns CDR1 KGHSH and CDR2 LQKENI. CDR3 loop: CASSTGTGGLQPQHF. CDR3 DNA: TGTGCCAGCTCAACGGGGACAGGGGGCCTTCAGCCCCAGCATTTT.

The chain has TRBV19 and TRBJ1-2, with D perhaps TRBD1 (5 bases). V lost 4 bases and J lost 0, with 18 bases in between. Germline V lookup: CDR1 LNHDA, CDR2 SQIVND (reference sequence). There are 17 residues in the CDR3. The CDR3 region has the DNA TGTGCCAGTAGTACTCTGTGGCGACAGCGAGCTAACTATGGCTACACCTTC. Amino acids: CASSTLWRQRANYGYTF.

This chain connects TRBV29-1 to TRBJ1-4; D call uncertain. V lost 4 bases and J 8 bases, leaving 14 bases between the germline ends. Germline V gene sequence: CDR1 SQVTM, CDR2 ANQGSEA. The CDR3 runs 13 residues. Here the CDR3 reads CSVAAGVEEKLFF. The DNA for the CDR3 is TGCAGCGTTGCCGCGGGAGTAGAGGAAAAACTGTTTTTT.

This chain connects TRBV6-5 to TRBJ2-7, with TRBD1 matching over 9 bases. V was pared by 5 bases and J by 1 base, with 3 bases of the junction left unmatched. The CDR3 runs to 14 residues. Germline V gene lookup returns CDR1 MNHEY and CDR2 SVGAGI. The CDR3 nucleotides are TGTGCCAGCAGTCCGGACAGGGGTTCCTACGAGCAGTACTTC. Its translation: CASSPDRGSYEQYF.